This TCR beta chain was sequenced in a study of identical twins' blood T cells. Study-wide results and caveats: Shared CDR3 clonotype counts tracked mainly the product of cloneset sizes. Each donor's most abundant TCRbeta clonotypes shared more CDR3 sequences with her twin than unrelated donors. Out-of-frame TCRbeta clonotypes reportedly had markedly more similar V usage in twins than unrelated donors.

V lost 5 bases, J lost 8 bases, and 5 bases stayed unmatched. CDR3 length: 13 residues. The germline V gene has CDR1 SQVTM and CDR2 ANQGSEA. In the source study's methods: Clonotypes per individual ranged from about 85,000 to nearly 550,000. Each CDR3 protein is one row after TCRdb ran MiXCR on the 5' RACE reads. The V and J calls come from TCRdb's annotation, not from the publication. The data contain fewer than 450,000 distinct CDR3 sequences, under 30% of them singletons. This clonotype was seen a handful of times. As yet, its antigen is unknown. Sequenced: PBMCs. This sequence was found in a woman between 18 and 55 years old in good health. V gene TRBV29-1 combines with J gene TRBJ2-1; 11 nucleotides agree with TRBD1. The CDR3 DNA sequence: TGCAGCGTTTTGGGACAGGGGGACGATGAGCAGTTCTTC. As protein: CSVLGQGDDEQFF.